This T cell receptor (beta chain) is from a study of blood T cells in healthy people across ages (dated by TCRdb to between 2015 and 2017). The study in broad terms: In model experiments, template switching captured about one uniquely barcoded TCR beta cDNA molecule for every two T cells. Age-related changes in TCR beta repertoire diversity were measured in the study by deep sequencing normalized with unique cDNA molecular identifiers. Four age groups were formed from the donors: young (average approximately 15 years), middle-aged (roughly 38), aged (62) and long-lived (more than 75). To avoid experimental bias, donors of different ages were randomly spread across the sequencing lanes. Two additional independent replicas of 1 million unique cDNA reads from the same blood draw were analyzed for two donors (one aged 18 to 29 and one aged 80 or older).

General conclusions and limits of the study: The CMV infection status of donors was not known, potentially confounding age-related changes in expanded clonotypes. As age increased, observed TCR beta diversity per million T cells dropped in a roughly linear way, and a significant reduction was already evident by age 40. Compared with the aged group, the long-lived group had more naive CD4+ T cells, fewer expanded clones and increased TCR diversity, a pattern suggesting age selection. Observed TCR beta diversity correlated strongly with the percentage of naive T cells measured by flow cytometry. Conclusive comparison of naive and antigen-experienced compartments was prevented by the profiling of bulk unsorted PBMCs. Total diversity estimates from one million sequenced T cells were considered lower bounds and underestimates.

The trim is 3 bases for V and 7 bases for J, with a gap of 10 bases between the germline ends. The CDR3, from cysteine to phenylalanine, totals 12 residues. Just the 36-base CDR3 DNA is kept, in frame starting at base 1. The germline V gene (reference sequence) specifies DFQATT as CDR1 and SNEGSKA as CDR2. Library prep was done by 5' RACE. For sequencing, an Illumina HiSeq 2500 was employed. A second roughly 6 to 12 cycle PCR used a sample-barcoded 5' primer and a J-beta primer mix. A template-switch 5' adaptor carrying 12 random nucleotides introduced a unique molecular identifier onto each TCR beta cDNA molecule. Each sample yielded at least 2.5 million CDR3-containing paired-end reads. The Mint cDNA synthesis kit, primed by a TRBC-specific oligonucleotide, was used to synthesize first-strand cDNA from all RNA. Following uracil-DNA glycosylase treatment, a first 18-cycle PCR with universal primers M1SS and BC2_uni_R was performed on all cDNA. On the study's bioinformatics: Normalization of each sample was performed by random selection of 1 million high-quality reads, each carrying a distinct molecular identifier. Instead of being binned into consensus sequences, reads with shared molecular identifiers were discarded. MiTCR, run with a Q25 quality threshold and the strictest error-elimination algorithm, handled CDR3 identification, clonotype clustering and error correction. A nonparametric unseen species model with Euler transformation was used to estimate lower-bound total TCR beta diversity. TCRdb reprocessing: public reads trimmed at Q25 with fastp, clones called with MiXCR, in-frame beta chains kept. Rows with a matching CDR3 protein are joined into one entry that keeps the most common DNA and genes. The V and J calls reflect TCRdb's pipeline rather than the authors' work. The sample records about 680,000 distinct CDR3 sequences, 45% to 50% of which are singletons. The ten largest clones take up 30% to 40% of the sample.

Points on this clonotype: The antigen this receptor binds is unknown. Qualities for individual bases were not recorded, and no much larger clone is one base off.

The donors were roughly 39 Caucasian individuals from Russia, aged 6 to 90 years, who were systemically healthy. Roughly 11 milliliters of peripheral blood were drawn from each donor into EDTA-treated Vacutainer tubes. Ficoll-Paque density-gradient centrifugation was used to isolate PBMCs, with at least 7 million per sample. Total RNA, at least 5 micrograms per sample, was extracted from PBMCs with Trizol reagent. Naive CD45RAhigh/CD27high T cell percentages were measured by flow cytometry on a PBMC aliquot from every donor. The specimen sequenced was blood. The chain was built from TRBV20-1 and TRBJ2-1, with an unclear D gene assignment. The TCR was taken from a woman in her fifties or sixties in good health. The bases are TGCAGTGCTAGTTACGGAAAAAATGAGCAGTTCTTC. Its product reads: CSASYGKNEQFF.